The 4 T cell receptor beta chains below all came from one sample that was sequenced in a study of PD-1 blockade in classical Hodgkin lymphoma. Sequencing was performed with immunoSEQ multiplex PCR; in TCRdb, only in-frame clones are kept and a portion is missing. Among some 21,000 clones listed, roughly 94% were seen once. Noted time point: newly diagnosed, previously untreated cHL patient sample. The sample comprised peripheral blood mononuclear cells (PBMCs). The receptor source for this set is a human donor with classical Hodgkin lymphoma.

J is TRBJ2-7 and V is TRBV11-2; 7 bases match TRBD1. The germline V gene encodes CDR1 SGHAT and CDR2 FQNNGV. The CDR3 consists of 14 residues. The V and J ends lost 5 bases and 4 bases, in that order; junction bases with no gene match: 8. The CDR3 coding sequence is TGTGCCAGCAGCCGGGACAGCGGACTTTACGAGCAGTACTTC. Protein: CASSRDSGLYEQYF.

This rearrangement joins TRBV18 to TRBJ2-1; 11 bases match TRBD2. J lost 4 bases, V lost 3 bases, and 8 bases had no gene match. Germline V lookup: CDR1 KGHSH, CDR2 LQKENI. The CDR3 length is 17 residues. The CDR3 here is CASSPSLAGVMYNEQFF. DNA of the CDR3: TGTGCCAGCTCACCGTCACTAGCGGGGGTGATGTACAATGAGCAGTTCTTC.

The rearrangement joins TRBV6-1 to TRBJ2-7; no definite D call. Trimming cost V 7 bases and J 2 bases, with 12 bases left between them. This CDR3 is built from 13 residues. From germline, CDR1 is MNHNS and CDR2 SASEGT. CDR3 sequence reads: CASKLETTYEQYF. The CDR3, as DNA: TGTGCCAGCAAGCTGGAGACCACCTACGAGCAGTACTTC.

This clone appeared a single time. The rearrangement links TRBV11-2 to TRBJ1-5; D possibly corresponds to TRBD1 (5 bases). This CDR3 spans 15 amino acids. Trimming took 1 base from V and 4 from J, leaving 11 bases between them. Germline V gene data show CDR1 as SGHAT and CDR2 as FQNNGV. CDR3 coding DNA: TGTGCCAGCAGCTTAGGCAGGGCGGGGAATCAGCCCCAGCATTTT. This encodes CASSLGRAGNQPQHF. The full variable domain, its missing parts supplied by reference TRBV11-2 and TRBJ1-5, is EAGVAQSPRYKIIEKRQSVAFWCNPISGHATLYWYQQILGQGPKLLIQFQNNGVVDDSQLPKDRFSAERLKGVDSTLKIQPAKLEDSAVYLCASSLGRAGNQPQHFGDGTRLSIL.